One and the same sample provided the 27 T cell receptor beta chains below, sequenced in a study of beta chain features in type 1 diabetes. Every bit of the isolated RNA underwent reverse transcription, so sequencing read expressed TCRB transcripts. Produced via immunoSEQ multiplex PCR; TCRdb's table is partial and in-frame only. The sample yields around 150,000 clones, over 7.5% seen once. Material for sequencing was central memory CD4+ T cells from blood. These receptors were obtained from a young man in good health.

The CDR3 reads CASSPPPSGAGEQFF. CDR3 bases: TGCGCCAGCAGCCCCCCCCCTAGCGGGGCTGGGGAGCAGTTCTTC. The chain joins TRBV4-3 to TRBJ2-1; 9 nucleotides align to TRBD2. The CDR3 length is 15 residues. CDR1 and CDR2 (germline): LGHNA, YSLEER. Trimming at V came to 4 bases and at J to 10 bases, leaving 11 bases not matched to a gene.

This chain joins TRBV7-3 and TRBJ2-5, with D perhaps TRBD2 (6 bases). Germline V lookup: CDR1 SGHTA, CDR2 FQGTGA. This CDR3 contains 14 residues. With 1 base removed from V and 6 bases from J, the gap between germline ends came to 12 bases. For the CDR3, the DNA is TGTGCCAGCAGCTTAATCGGGGGAGGCAAGACCCAGTACTTC. Protein sequence: CASSLIGGGKTQYF.

This clone was seen a few times. The V and J genes are TRBV19 and TRBJ1-5; perhaps TRBD1 as D (5 bases). The CDR3 length is 14 residues. Germline V lookup: CDR1 LNHDA, CDR2 SQIVND (reference sequence). Trimming stripped 5 bases from V and 4 bases from J, with 12 bases between. The DNA for the CDR3 is TGTGCCAGTAGTCTACGGGGGAGAAATCAGCCCCAGCATTTT. Its translation is CASSLRGRNQPQHF.

The chain joins TRBV7-2 to TRBJ2-7, with 13 bases lining up with TRBD2. Germline-derived CDR1 and CDR2 are SGHTA and FQGNSA. V was clipped by 5 bases and J by 10 bases; unmatched bases: 8. The CDR3 runs 14 residues. This CDR3 is CASSPTGTSGAQYF. Written as DNA, the CDR3 is TGTGCCAGCAGCCCCACCGGGACTAGCGGGGCACAGTACTTC.

This chain links TRBV19 with TRBJ2-7; 12 bases match TRBD2. Germline-derived CDR1 and CDR2 are LNHDA and SQIVND (reference sequence). The CDR3 is 16 amino acids. Losses at the gene ends were 5 bases for V and 8 bases for J; bases not matched to a gene: 13. The CDR3 protein is CASSPGLAGPFTQQYF. The CDR3 coding sequence is TGTGCCAGTAGTCCCGGACTAGCGGGGCCTTTTACGCAGCAGTACTTC.

This clone was seen at least ten times. The rearrangement uses TRBV7-9 and TRBJ2-5, with a tentative D call TRBD1 (5 bases). The germline gives CDR1 SEHNR, CDR2 FQNEAQ (reference sequence). The CDR3 totals 18 residues. V was cut by 5 bases and J by 0 bases, with 22 bases left in between. CDR3 sequence reads: CASSPAESQGVNQETQYF. CDR3 DNA: TGTGCCAGCAGCCCTGCCGAGTCCCAAGGGGTTAACCAAGAGACCCAGTACTTC.

The DNA for the CDR3 is TGTGCCAGCAGCTTAGAGACTGGGCCCCAGCATTTT. Its protein product is CASSLETGPQHF. The chain carries TRBV7-2 and TRBJ1-5, with D uncertain. The V and J ends lost 1 base and 9 bases respectively, with 7 bases between them. Per the germline V gene, CDR1 is SGHTA and CDR2 is FQGNSA. This CDR3 contains 12 residues.

This clone has just a few counts. With a much larger clone just one base away, this may be a read error. This specimen includes other DNA sequences encoding the same CDR3. The chain employs TRBV7-3 and TRBJ2-1; no clear D gene. This CDR3 spans 13 amino acids. Trimming shortened V by 1 base and J by 3 bases, and 4 bases separated the two germline ends. The germline gives CDR1 SGHTA, CDR2 FQGTGA. The CDR3 sequence is CASSLNSYNEQFF. CDR3 nucleotide sequence: TGTGCCAGCAGCTTAAACAGCTACAATGAGCAGTTCTTC.

This clone was detected only a few times. V and J are TRBV6-5 and TRBJ2-5; TRBD2 agrees at 10 bases. The ends lost 4 bases at V and 4 bases at J; junction bases unmatched: 3. Germline CDR1 and CDR2: MNHEY and SVGAGI. This CDR3 spans 14 amino acids. CDR3: CASSLSGGVETQYF. The CDR3 bases are TGTGCCAGCAGTTTGAGCGGGGGGGTAGAGACCCAGTACTTC.

The rearrangement uses TRBV11-2 and TRBJ1-1; D unclear. V gave up 5 bases and J gave up 8 bases, with 12 bases separating them. This CDR3 region has 12 residues. Germline V gene lookup returns CDR1 SGHAT and CDR2 FQNNGV. CDR3 protein: CASSLKTGEAFF. The CDR3 coding sequence is TGTGCCAGCAGCCTTAAGACGGGAGAAGCTTTCTTT.

This clone was seen more than once but under ten times. This chain joins TRBV18 and TRBJ2-3; D remains ambiguous. CDR3 length: 15 amino acids. The germline V gene encodes CDR1 KGHSH and CDR2 LQKENI. Trimming left V 6 bases short and J 4 bases short, with 17 bases between. CDR3 in DNA: TGTGCCAGCTCCCCCCCAGCAGGTTCGTCAGATACGCAGTATTTT. Translating gives CASSPPAGSSDTQYF.

This clone was recorded a few times. This rearrangement joins TRBV11-2 to TRBJ1-2; the match to TRBD1 covers 8 bases. The V and J ends lost 4 bases and 4 bases, in that order; junction bases with no gene match: 11. The CDR3 runs to 16 residues. Germline loops: CDR1 SGHAT, CDR2 FQNNGV. The CDR3 bases are TGTGCCAGCAGCTCCGTCGGGACAGGAGAAATCTATGGCTACACCTTC. Translation gives CASSSVGTGEIYGYTF.

This clone was seen a few times. The V and J genes are TRBV9 and TRBJ2-7; 9 bases are a match to TRBD1. The CDR3 loop spans 14 amino acids. CDR1 and CDR2 (germline): SGDLS, YYNGEE. V gave up 3 bases and J gave up 3 bases; unmatched junction bases: 4. CDR3 in DNA: TGTGCCAGCAGCGCGGACAGGGGAAGCTACGAGCAGTACTTC. Translating gives CASSADRGSYEQYF.

This chain links TRBV5-6 with TRBJ2-3; 8 bases map to TRBD2. From germline, CDR1 is SGHDT and CDR2 YYEEEE. With V trimmed by 1 base and J by 4 bases, 17 bases remained unmatched. This CDR3 has 19 residues. The CDR3 reads CASSLITAIGGGVADTQYF. CDR3 bases: TGTGCCAGCAGCTTGATCACGGCTATCGGGGGGGGCGTCGCAGATACGCAGTATTTT.

The chain employs TRBV7-3 and TRBJ2-2; the match to TRBD1 covers 8 bases. The trim removed 5 bases at V and 5 bases at J, leaving 10 bases unmatched. The V gene's germline CDR1 is SGHTA and CDR2 FQGTGA. This CDR3 is built from 16 residues. The CDR3 bases are TGTGCCAGCAGCCTTCAGGGGGCTAGGGGAACCGGGGAGCTGTTTTTT. Translated: CASSLQGARGTGELFF.

CDR3 amino acids: CASSQDAGGTEAFF. As DNA, the CDR3 is TGTGCCAGCAGCCAAGATGCGGGGGGCACTGAAGCTTTCTTT. The chain uses TRBV4-2 and TRBJ1-1; D may be TRBD1 (5 bases). The CDR3 runs 14 residues. The ends were cut back, 0 bases at V and 4 bases at J, with 9 bases in the middle. The V gene's germline CDR1 is LGHNA and CDR2 YNFKEQ.

There are many counts of this clone. This rearrangement joins TRBV5-1 to TRBJ2-4; weak D call: TRBD2 (6 bases). The germline V and J ends were trimmed by 4 bases and 7 bases, with 15 bases remaining between them. Germline-derived CDR1 and CDR2 are SGHRS and YFSETQ. The CDR3 runs 14 residues. This CDR3 is CASSLGTSDNIQYF. The CDR3 nucleotides read TGCGCCAGCAGCCTCGGGACTTCGGACAACATTCAGTACTTC.

This clone was seen more than once but under ten times. This chain links TRBV28 with TRBJ1-1; 9 bases map to TRBD1. V was pared by 7 bases and J by 0 bases, with 3 bases of the junction left unmatched. Germline loops: CDR1 MDHEN, CDR2 SYDVKM. The CDR3 loop spans 14 amino acids. The CDR3 is CASKRDRVNTEAFF. The CDR3 region has the DNA TGTGCCAGCAAACGGGACAGGGTGAACACTGAAGCTTTCTTT.

This clone was recorded at least ten times. The chain joins TRBV6-1 to TRBJ2-5; 7 positions match TRBD1. The CDR3 has 13 residues. The V segment lost 10 bases and the J segment 4 bases; nucleotides outside the gene matches: 9. Germline-derived CDR1 and CDR2 are MNHNS and SASEGT. The CDR3 nucleotides read TGTGCCACAGACAGGGATCGGCGAGAGACCCAGTACTTC. Amino acid sequence: CATDRDRRETQYF.

This clone has a handful of counts. The chain couples TRBV9 to TRBJ1-1; D unclear. Trimming cost V 4 bases and J 5 bases, with 15 bases left between them. The germline gives CDR1 SGDLS, CDR2 YYNGEE. CDR3 length equals 14 residues. In DNA form, the CDR3 reads TGTGCCAGCAGCTGGCGGGCAGGAGGGACTGAAGCTTTCTTT. This encodes CASSWRAGGTEAFF.

The CDR3 spells CASSGPGQGYQETQYF. In DNA, the CDR3 is TGTGCCAGCAGTGGGCCGGGACAGGGGTACCAAGAGACCCAGTACTTC. The J gene is TRBJ2-5, the V gene TRBV28; 10 bases match TRBD1. This CDR3 is built from 16 residues. Germline assignment: CDR1 MDHEN and CDR2 SYDVKM. Trimming removed 5 bases from V and 0 bases from J; junction bases left unmatched: 6.

The table lists this clone with many counts. This chain links TRBV9 with TRBJ2-3, with D possibly matching TRBD2 (6 bases). Germline V gives CDR1 SGDLS, CDR2 YYNGEE. With 2 bases removed from V and 5 bases from J, the gap between germline ends came to 15 bases. The CDR3 is made up of 15 amino acids. CDR3 loop: CASSVELRGIDTQYF. In DNA form, the CDR3 reads TGTGCCAGCAGCGTGGAGCTGCGGGGCATAGATACGCAGTATTTT.

CDR3 DNA: TGTGCCAGTCTCGACAGGGGGATCAATCAGCCCCAGCATTTT. Its protein is CASLDRGINQPQHF. The genes are TRBV19 and TRBJ1-5; TRBD1 matches 9 bases. After removal of 8 bases from V and 3 bases from J, the junction contained 5 bases not matched to a gene. CDR1 LNHDA and CDR2 SQIVND come from the germline V gene (reference sequence). The CDR3 runs to 14 residues.

The rearrangement links TRBV6-5 to TRBJ2-5, with a possible D match to TRBD2 (6 bases). This CDR3 is 14 amino acids long. V lost 9 bases to trimming and J lost 2 bases, with 16 bases between them. Germline V gene lookup returns CDR1 MNHEY and CDR2 SVGAGI. CDR3 sequence reads: CASGTSWLQETQYF. DNA of the CDR3: TGTGCCAGTGGTACTAGCTGGCTACAAGAGACCCAGTACTTC.

This clone was seen a few times. The chain employs TRBV7-2 and TRBJ2-6, with D perhaps matching TRBD1 (5 bases). The V gene's germline CDR1 is SGHTA and CDR2 FQGNSA. This CDR3 contains 18 residues. V gave up 0 bases and J gave up 1 base, with 13 bases separating them. In nucleotides, the CDR3 is TGTGCCAGCAGCTTAGCCCCCTACAGGAGATCTGGGGCCAACGTCCTGACTTTC. It translates to CASSLAPYRRSGANVLTF.

This clone has just a few counts. This chain links TRBV2 with TRBJ2-1; 9 bases map to TRBD2. CDR1 is SNHLY, CDR2 FYNNEI, per germline. The CDR3 has 17 amino acids. The J segment lost 8 bases and the V segment lost 0 bases, leaving 11 bases of the junction unmatched. The CDR3: CASSEALRPSGTDEQFF. The DNA for the CDR3 is TGTGCCAGCAGTGAAGCGCTTCGTCCTAGCGGGACCGATGAGCAGTTCTTC.

This chain links TRBV30 with TRBJ1-6; D gene ambiguous. Germline V gene data show CDR1 as GTSNPN and CDR2 as SVGIG (reference sequence). The CDR3 has 16 residues. V was cut by 1 base and J by 0 bases, with 10 bases left in between. The CDR3 sequence is CAWSDKQSSYNSPLHF. The CDR3 bases are TGTGCCTGGAGTGATAAACAGAGCTCCTATAATTCACCCCTCCACTTT.